The clone carrying this T cell receptor beta chain has a count of ten or more. As yet, its antigen is unknown. The source of the sample is a study of T cells in Graves' hyperthyroidism and ophthalmopathy. Findings and caveats of the study: Blood also carried most thyroid clonotypes expanded above 0.001.

TCR beta CDR3 regions were amplified from RNA transcripts. The HTBI primer set drove a first-round RT-PCR of the TCR CDR3. TCRdb ran MiXCR on the multiplex PCR reads and lists one entry per CDR3 protein. The table records approximately 400,000 distinct CDR3 sequences, about 20% of them present only once. Stable disease denoted Graves' hyperthyroidism without ophthalmopathy progression within 18 months. Uncontrolled infection, other autoimmune disease, pregnancy or lactation excluded patients. The junction had 3 bases not matched to a gene; V was cut back by 1 base and J by 0 bases. This CDR3 contains 15 residues. Germline assignment: CDR1 MNHNS and CDR2 SASEGT.

The chain is built from TRBV6-1 and TRBJ2-7, with 7 bases matching TRBD1. This TCR was recovered from a young woman with Graves' hyperthyroidism. Material for sequencing was blood. This CDR3 is CASSEEPGGSYEQYF. CDR3 bases: TGTGCCAGCAGTGAAGAGCCAGGGGGCTCCTACGAGCAGTACTTC.